A selection of T cell receptor beta chains follows, all from one sample in a study of blood T cell repertoires in COVID-19. Here immunoSEQ multiplex PCR was the method, and the copy in TCRdb shows in-frame clones only, minus some. The sample holds about 240,000 clones, roughly 87% seen once. Material for sequencing was PBMCs or T cells enriched from blood (not recorded which). The receptor source for this set is a woman in her thirties with acute COVID-19. CDR3s include the opening cysteine and the closing phenylalanine or tryptophan. D genes are given only for firm matches. Not all rows give a size; the values are once, few, many and, for expanded clones, a class.

d_call: -
j_call: TRBJ1-6
clone_size: -
v_call: TRBV6-5
cdr3_nt: TGTGCCAGCAGTCCGACAGGCCGTAATTCACCCCTCCACTTT
cdr3_aa: CASSPTGRNSPLHF

d_call: -
j_call: TRBJ1-2
clone_size: -
v_call: TRBV3-1/TRBV3-2
cdr3_nt: TGTGCCAGCAGCCAAGAAAGGACAGCGACTTATGGCTACACCTTC
cdr3_aa: CASSQERTATYGYTF

d_call: -
j_call: TRBJ1-2
clone_size: -
v_call: TRBV28
cdr3_nt: TGTGCCAGCAGCTCCGGAGGTAGGCTTATAGATGGCTACACCTTC
cdr3_aa: CASSSGGRLIDGYTF

d_call: -
j_call: TRBJ1-2
clone_size: -
v_call: TRBV2
cdr3_nt: TGTGCCAGCAGTTTTAGCACTGGTGGCTACACCTTC
cdr3_aa: CASSFSTGGYTF

d_call: -
j_call: TRBJ1-5
clone_size: few
v_call: TRBV3-1/TRBV3-2
cdr3_nt: TGTGCCAGCAGCCAAGATCGGGATCAGCCCCAGCATTTT
cdr3_aa: CASSQDRDQPQHF

d_call: -
j_call: TRBJ1-6
clone_size: -
v_call: TRBV2
cdr3_nt: TGTGCCAGCAGTGATATGTCACCCCTCCACTTT
cdr3_aa: CASSDMSPLHF

d_call: -
j_call: TRBJ2-5
clone_size: -
v_call: TRBV7-2
cdr3_nt: TGTGCCAGCAGCTTAGTGGTAAACTTCCAAGAGACCCAGTACTTC
cdr3_aa: CASSLVVNFQETQYF

d_call: TRBD1
j_call: TRBJ2-7
clone_size: once
v_call: TRBV7-8
cdr3_nt: TGTGCCAGCAGCTTCCGGACAGGGCCGGGCCACGAGCAGTACTTC
cdr3_aa: CASSFRTGPGHEQYF

d_call: TRBD2
j_call: TRBJ2-2
clone_size: -
v_call: TRBV14
cdr3_nt: TGTGCCAGCAGCCCCACGCGGGGGGTTGTAGCCGGGGAGCTGTTTTTT
cdr3_aa: CASSPTRGVVAGELFF

d_call: TRBD1
j_call: TRBJ1-4
clone_size: once
v_call: TRBV5-1
cdr3_nt: TGCGCCAGCAGCTTGACCGGGACAGGGGCTAATGAAAAACTGTTTTTT
cdr3_aa: CASSLTGTGANEKLFF

d_call: TRBD1
j_call: TRBJ2-1
clone_size: -
v_call: TRBV7-2
cdr3_nt: TGTGCCAGCAGCGCTGACAGGGCCAACAATGAGCAGTTCTTC
cdr3_aa: CASSADRANNEQFF

d_call: -
j_call: TRBJ1-5
clone_size: few
v_call: TRBV6-5
cdr3_nt: TGTGCCACCCTCCGAGGGGGAAATCAGCCCCAGCATTTT
cdr3_aa: CATLRGGNQPQHF

d_call: -
j_call: TRBJ1-2
clone_size: -
v_call: TRBV29-1
cdr3_nt: TGCAGCGATCAGGGCTACACCTTC
cdr3_aa: CSDQGYTF

d_call: -
j_call: TRBJ2-2
clone_size: once
v_call: TRBV12-3/TRBV12-4
cdr3_nt: TGTGCCAGCAGTGACGACATCACCGGGGAGCTGTTTTTT
cdr3_aa: CASSDDITGELFF

d_call: -
j_call: TRBJ1-3
clone_size: once
v_call: TRBV10-2
cdr3_nt: TGCGCCAGCAGTGAGTCGACAGTTGGAAACACCATATATTTT
cdr3_aa: CASSESTVGNTIYF

d_call: TRBD1
j_call: TRBJ1-6
clone_size: few
v_call: TRBV4-1
cdr3_nt: TGCGCCAGCAGCCAGGGGCTTCTCGGGGCAGGGGGCCAGAGCTCCTATAATTCACCCCTCCACTTT
cdr3_aa: CASSQGLLGAGGQSSYNSPLHF

d_call: -
j_call: TRBJ1-3
clone_size: -
v_call: TRBV15
cdr3_nt: TGTGCCACCAGCAGTTCACAGGGTGCGAACACCATATATTTT
cdr3_aa: CATSSSQGANTIYF

d_call: TRBD2
j_call: TRBJ2-3
clone_size: -
v_call: TRBV10-3
cdr3_nt: TGTGCCATCAGTGAAACGGGGGGGCCTACAGATACGCAGTATTTT
cdr3_aa: CAISETGGPTDTQYF

d_call: -
j_call: TRBJ1-6
clone_size: -
v_call: TRBV27
cdr3_nt: TGTGCCAGCACCCCCGCGCCGGGTATCTATAATTCACCCCTCCACTTT
cdr3_aa: CASTPAPGIYNSPLHF

d_call: -
j_call: TRBJ2-7
clone_size: -
v_call: TRBV5-5
cdr3_nt: TGTGCCAGCAGCCCAGAGTCCTGGGGCTCAAGCTCCTACGAGCAGTACTTC
cdr3_aa: CASSPESWGSSSYEQYF

d_call: TRBD2
j_call: TRBJ2-2
clone_size: -
v_call: TRBV7-8
cdr3_nt: TGTGCCAGCAGCTCGCGGACTAGCGGGGGGGCAGGTACCGGGGAGCTGTTTTTT
cdr3_aa: CASSSRTSGGAGTGELFF

d_call: -
j_call: TRBJ1-2
clone_size: -
v_call: TRBV12-3/TRBV12-4
cdr3_nt: TGTGCCAGCAGTTTAACGGGGTATGGCTACACCTTC
cdr3_aa: CASSLTGYGYTF

d_call: -
j_call: TRBJ1-4
clone_size: -
v_call: TRBV19
cdr3_nt: TGTGCCAGTAGTATAGAACAGGCCCCAAATGAAAAACTGTTTTTT
cdr3_aa: CASSIEQAPNEKLFF

d_call: -
j_call: TRBJ1-4
clone_size: -
v_call: TRBV7-9
cdr3_nt: TGTGCCAGCAGTCGACTCGGGGGAGTGGCTGAAAAACTGTTTTTT
cdr3_aa: CASSRLGGVAEKLFF

d_call: TRBD1
j_call: TRBJ1-5
clone_size: -
v_call: TRBV7-9
cdr3_nt: TGTGCCAGCAGCCCGGGACAGGGGTGGAAAAATCAGCCCCAGCATTTT
cdr3_aa: CASSPGQGWKNQPQHF

d_call: TRBD2
j_call: TRBJ2-3
clone_size: -
v_call: TRBV4-3
cdr3_nt: TGCGCCAGCAGCCAAGATCTCCTAGCGGGGGACCTCACAGATACGCAGTATTTT
cdr3_aa: CASSQDLLAGDLTDTQYF

d_call: -
j_call: TRBJ1-1
clone_size: once
v_call: TRBV30
cdr3_nt: TGTGCCTGGAGTGACTACCCCCTTCGCGGCACTGAAGCTTTCTTT
cdr3_aa: CAWSDYPLRGTEAFF

d_call: -
j_call: TRBJ1-1
clone_size: -
v_call: TRBV5-1
cdr3_nt: TGCGCCAGCAGCGTAAGAGGGGGATTGGAGACTGAAGCTTTCTTT
cdr3_aa: CASSVRGGLETEAFF

d_call: TRBD1
j_call: TRBJ2-7
clone_size: once
v_call: TRBV5-1
cdr3_nt: TGCGCCAGCAGTAGTTGGGACAGCTCCTACGAGCAGTACTTC
cdr3_aa: CASSSWDSSYEQYF

d_call: TRBD1
j_call: TRBJ1-1
clone_size: -
v_call: TRBV19
cdr3_nt: TGTGCCAGTAGTATAAACCGGGACAGGATTACGAACACTGAAGCTTTCTTT
cdr3_aa: CASSINRDRITNTEAFF

d_call: -
j_call: TRBJ2-5
clone_size: -
v_call: TRBV5-1
cdr3_nt: TGCGCCAGCAGCCCCGAAGGGAGGGAGACCCAGTACTTC
cdr3_aa: CASSPEGRETQYF

d_call: TRBD1
j_call: TRBJ2-7
clone_size: -
v_call: TRBV6-5
cdr3_nt: TGTGCCAGCACCCCATTGGGGCAGGGGGCCTACGAGCAGTACTTC
cdr3_aa: CASTPLGQGAYEQYF

d_call: TRBD1
j_call: TRBJ1-2
clone_size: -
v_call: TRBV7-9
cdr3_nt: TGTGCCAGCAGCTTAGGACAGGGCGACTTCTATGGCTACACCTTC
cdr3_aa: CASSLGQGDFYGYTF

d_call: TRBD1
j_call: TRBJ2-3
clone_size: many
v_call: TRBV19
cdr3_nt: TGTGCCAGTAGTCCGACCCCGGGACAGGGCACAGATACGCAGTATTTT
cdr3_aa: CASSPTPGQGTDTQYF

d_call: -
j_call: TRBJ1-2
clone_size: -
v_call: TRBV27
cdr3_nt: TGTGCCAGCAGTCCGCTGACTAGGAACTATGGCTACACCTTC
cdr3_aa: CASSPLTRNYGYTF

d_call: -
j_call: TRBJ1-4
clone_size: -
v_call: TRBV6-6
cdr3_nt: TGTGCCAGCAGTTACTCAACAGCCGCAACTAATGAAAAACTGTTTTTT
cdr3_aa: CASSYSTAATNEKLFF

d_call: -
j_call: TRBJ1-4
clone_size: -
v_call: TRBV3-1/TRBV3-2
cdr3_nt: TGTGCCAGCAGCCAAGACTTGTCCGGTAATGAAAAACTGTTTTTT
cdr3_aa: CASSQDLSGNEKLFF

d_call: TRBD1
j_call: TRBJ2-3
clone_size: -
v_call: TRBV18
cdr3_nt: TGTGCCAGCTCACCTGGACAGGTTAGCACAGATACGCAGTATTTT
cdr3_aa: CASSPGQVSTDTQYF

d_call: TRBD2
j_call: TRBJ2-1
clone_size: -
v_call: TRBV4-1
cdr3_nt: TGCGCCAGCAGTAACTTCGGCGGGGGGTCTCGAAATGAGCAGTTCTTC
cdr3_aa: CASSNFGGGSRNEQFF

d_call: TRBD1
j_call: TRBJ1-1
clone_size: -
v_call: TRBV29-1
cdr3_nt: TGCAGCGTTGAAACGGGACAGGCAACTGAAGCTTTCTTT
cdr3_aa: CSVETGQATEAFF

d_call: TRBD2
j_call: TRBJ2-5
clone_size: -
v_call: TRBV5-4
cdr3_nt: TGTGCCAGCAGCTCCCCCGTCCGACTTACTAGCGGGGTCCAAGAGACCCAGTACTTC
cdr3_aa: CASSSPVRLTSGVQETQYF